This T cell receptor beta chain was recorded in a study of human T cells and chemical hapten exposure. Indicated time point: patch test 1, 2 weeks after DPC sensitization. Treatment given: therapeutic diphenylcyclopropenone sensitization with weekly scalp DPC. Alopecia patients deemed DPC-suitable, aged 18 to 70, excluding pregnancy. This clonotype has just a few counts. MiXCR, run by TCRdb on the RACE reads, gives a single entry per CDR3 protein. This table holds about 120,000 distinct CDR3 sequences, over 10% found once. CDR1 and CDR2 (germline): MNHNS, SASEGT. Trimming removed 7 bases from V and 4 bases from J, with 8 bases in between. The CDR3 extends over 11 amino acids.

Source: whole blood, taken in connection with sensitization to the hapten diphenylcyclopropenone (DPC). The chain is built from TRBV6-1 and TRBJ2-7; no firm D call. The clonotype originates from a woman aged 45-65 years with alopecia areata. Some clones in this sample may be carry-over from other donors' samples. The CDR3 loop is CASMVRYEQYF. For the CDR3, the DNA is TGTGCCAGCATGGTGCGATACGAGCAGTACTTC.